The sequence of this T cell receptor (beta chain) was determined in a study of T cell repertoires in cytomegalovirus infection. The wider study: Public TCR beta signatures provided an indication of both CMV infection and a matching HLA type.

TCRdb redid the calling of the reads with MiXCR, one entry per CDR3 protein. The sample yields more than 75,000 distinct CDR3 sequences, 3.7% seen once. V lost 5 bases, J lost 0 bases, and 11 bases lay in between. The CDR3 length is 15 residues. Germline V gene lookup returns CDR1 MNHNY and CDR2 SVGAGI (reference sequence). Whole-study results and caveats: Clonotype analysis showed dominance of the ex vivo response by HLA-C-restricted CMV-specific TCR beta clonotypes. The study identified carriers of CMV plus the relevant HLA from cumulative public TCR beta family frequency.

This clonotype was counted ten times or more. No antigen is known for it. The clonotype originates from a human donor in good health (CMV status not recorded). Some clones in this sample may be carry-over from other donors' samples. The V and J genes are TRBV6-6 and TRBJ1-5; possible D gene TRBD1, 5 bases. The source material was PBMCs. CDR3 residues: CASSPMTDSNQPQHF. CDR3 coding DNA: TGTGCCAGCAGTCCTATGACAGATAGCAATCAGCCCCAGCATTTT.